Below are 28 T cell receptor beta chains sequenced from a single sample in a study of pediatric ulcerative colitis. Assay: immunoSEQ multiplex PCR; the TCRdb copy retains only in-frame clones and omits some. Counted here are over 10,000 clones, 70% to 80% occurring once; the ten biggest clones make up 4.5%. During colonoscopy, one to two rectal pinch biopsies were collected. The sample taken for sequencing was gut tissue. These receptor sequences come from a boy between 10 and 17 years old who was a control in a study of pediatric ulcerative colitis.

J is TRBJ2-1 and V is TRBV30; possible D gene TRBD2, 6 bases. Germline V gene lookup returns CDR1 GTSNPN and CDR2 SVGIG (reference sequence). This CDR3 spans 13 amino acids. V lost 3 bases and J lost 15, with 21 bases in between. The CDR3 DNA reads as TGTGCCTGGAGCCGAGACCAACGGGAGAGCCGGTTCTTC. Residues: CAWSRDQRESRFF.

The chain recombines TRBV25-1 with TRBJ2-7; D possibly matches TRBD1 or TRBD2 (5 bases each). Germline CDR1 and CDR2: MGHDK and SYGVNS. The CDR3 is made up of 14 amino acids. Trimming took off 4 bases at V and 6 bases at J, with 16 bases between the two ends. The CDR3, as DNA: TGTGCCAGCAGTGGACCTTGGGACGGACGCGAGCAGTACTTC. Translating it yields CASSGPWDGREQYF.

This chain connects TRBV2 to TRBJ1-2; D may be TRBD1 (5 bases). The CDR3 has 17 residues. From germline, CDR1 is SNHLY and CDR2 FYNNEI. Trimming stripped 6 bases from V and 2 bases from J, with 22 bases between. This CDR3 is CASSRMGERWDNYGYTF. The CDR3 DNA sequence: TGTGCCAGCAGCCGCATGGGGGAGAGGTGGGACAACTATGGCTACACCTTC.

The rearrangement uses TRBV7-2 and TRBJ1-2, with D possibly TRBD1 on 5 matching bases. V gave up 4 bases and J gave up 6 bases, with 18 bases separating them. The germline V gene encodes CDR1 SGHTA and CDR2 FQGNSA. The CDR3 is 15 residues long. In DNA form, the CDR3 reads TGTGCCAGCAGCTATAACCGCCGGGGGTGGGATGGCTACACCTTC. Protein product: CASSYNRRGWDGYTF.

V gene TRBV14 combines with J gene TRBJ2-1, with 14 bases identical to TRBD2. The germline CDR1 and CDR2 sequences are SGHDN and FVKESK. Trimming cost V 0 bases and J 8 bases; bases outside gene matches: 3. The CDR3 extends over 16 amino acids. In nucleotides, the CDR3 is TGTGCCAGCAGCCAAGAAGGGACTAGCGGGAGAGATGAGCAGTTCTTC. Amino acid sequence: CASSQEGTSGRDEQFF.

CDR3 sequence reads: CASSSGGYHQETQYF. CDR3 nucleotides: TGTGCCAGCAGCTCCGGGGGATACCACCAAGAGACCCAGTACTTC. The chain recombines TRBV5-4 with TRBJ2-5, with D tentatively TRBD2 (6 bases). The CDR3 sequence is 15 residues long. V dropped 3 bases and J dropped 0 bases, with 12 bases sitting between them. Germline V gene data show CDR1 as SGHNT and CDR2 as YYREEE (reference sequence).

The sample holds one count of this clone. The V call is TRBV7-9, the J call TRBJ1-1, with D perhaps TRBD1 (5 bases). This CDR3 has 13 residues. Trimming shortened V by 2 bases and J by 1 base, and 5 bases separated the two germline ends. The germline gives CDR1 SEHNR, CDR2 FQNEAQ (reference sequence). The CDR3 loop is CASSLQGNTEAFF. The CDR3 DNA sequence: TGTGCCAGCAGCTTACAGGGGAACACTGAAGCTTTCTTT.

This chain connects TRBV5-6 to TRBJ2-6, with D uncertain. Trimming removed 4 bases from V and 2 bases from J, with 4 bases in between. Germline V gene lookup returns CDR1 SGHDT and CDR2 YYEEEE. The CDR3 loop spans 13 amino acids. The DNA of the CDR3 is TGTGCCAGCAGCCCCACTGGGGCCAACGTCCTGACTTTC. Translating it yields CASSPTGANVLTF.

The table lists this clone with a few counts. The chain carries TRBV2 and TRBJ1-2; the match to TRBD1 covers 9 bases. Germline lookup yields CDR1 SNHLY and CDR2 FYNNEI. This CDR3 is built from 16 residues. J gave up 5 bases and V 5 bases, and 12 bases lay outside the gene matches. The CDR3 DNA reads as TGTGCCAGCAGTTACCTGCACAGGGGGCCTGGGTATGGCTACACCTTC. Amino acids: CASSYLHRGPGYGYTF.

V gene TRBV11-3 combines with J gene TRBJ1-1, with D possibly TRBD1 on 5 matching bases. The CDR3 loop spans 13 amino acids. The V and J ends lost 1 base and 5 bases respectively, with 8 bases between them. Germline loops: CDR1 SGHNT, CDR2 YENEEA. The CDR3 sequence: CASSLGGATEAFF. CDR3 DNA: TGTGCCAGCAGCTTAGGCGGGGCGACTGAAGCTTTCTTT.

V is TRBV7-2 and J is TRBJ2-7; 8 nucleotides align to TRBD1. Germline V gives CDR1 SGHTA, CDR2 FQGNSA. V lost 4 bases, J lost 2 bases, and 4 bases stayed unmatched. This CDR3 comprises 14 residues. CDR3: CASSSTGGPYEQYV. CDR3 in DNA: TGTGCCAGCAGCTCCACAGGGGGGCCCTACGAGCAGTACGTC.

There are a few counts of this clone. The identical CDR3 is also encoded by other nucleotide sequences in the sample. The CDR3 DNA reads as TGCGCCAGCAGCTTCGGGGCCTCCTACGAGCAGTACTTC. This gives the protein CASSFGASYEQYF. This chain connects TRBV5-1 to TRBJ2-7, with D possibly being TRBD1 or TRBD2 (5 bases each). The V end lost 2 bases, the J end lost 0 bases, and 6 bases lay between the germline ends. The CDR3 runs 13 residues. CDR1 and CDR2 from the germline V gene are SGHRS and YFSETQ.

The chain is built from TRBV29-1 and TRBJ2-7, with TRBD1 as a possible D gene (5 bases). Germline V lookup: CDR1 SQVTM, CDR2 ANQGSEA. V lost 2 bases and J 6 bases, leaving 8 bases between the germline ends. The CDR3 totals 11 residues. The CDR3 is CSVERGGEQYV. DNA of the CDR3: TGCAGCGTTGAAAGGGGTGGCGAGCAGTACGTC.

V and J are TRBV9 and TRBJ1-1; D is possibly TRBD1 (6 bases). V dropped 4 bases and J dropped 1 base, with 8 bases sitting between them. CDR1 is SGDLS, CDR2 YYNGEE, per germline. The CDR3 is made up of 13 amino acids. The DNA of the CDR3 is TGTGCCAGCAGCACGACAGGGAACACTGAAGCTTTCTTT. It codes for CASSTTGNTEAFF.

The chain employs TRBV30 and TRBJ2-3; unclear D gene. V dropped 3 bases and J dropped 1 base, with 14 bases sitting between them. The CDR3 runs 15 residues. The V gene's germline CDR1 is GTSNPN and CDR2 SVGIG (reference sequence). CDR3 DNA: TGTGCCTGGAGGTGGGGTTTGGGTCGCACAGATACGCAGTATTTT. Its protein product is CAWRWGLGRTDTQYF.

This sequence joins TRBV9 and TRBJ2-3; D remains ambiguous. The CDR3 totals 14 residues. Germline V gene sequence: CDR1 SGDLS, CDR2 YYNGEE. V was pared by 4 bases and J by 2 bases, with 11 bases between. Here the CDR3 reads CASSPPVVTDTQYF. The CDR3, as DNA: TGTGCCAGCAGCCCTCCCGTGGTCACAGATACGCAGTATTTT.

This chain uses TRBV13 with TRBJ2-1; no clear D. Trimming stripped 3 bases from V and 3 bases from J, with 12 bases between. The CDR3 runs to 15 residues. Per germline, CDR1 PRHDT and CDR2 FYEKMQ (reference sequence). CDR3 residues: CASSFETPSYNEQFF. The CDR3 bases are TGTGCCAGCAGCTTCGAGACTCCAAGCTACAATGAGCAGTTCTTC.

DNA of the CDR3: TGCGCCAGCAGTCCCTCAGATACGCAGTATTTT. It codes for CASSPSDTQYF. The chain is built from TRBV5-1 and TRBJ2-3, with unresolved D. Germline CDR1 SGHRS, CDR2 YFSETQ. The V end lost 5 bases, the J end lost 4 bases, and 5 bases lay between the germline ends. The CDR3 has 11 amino acids.

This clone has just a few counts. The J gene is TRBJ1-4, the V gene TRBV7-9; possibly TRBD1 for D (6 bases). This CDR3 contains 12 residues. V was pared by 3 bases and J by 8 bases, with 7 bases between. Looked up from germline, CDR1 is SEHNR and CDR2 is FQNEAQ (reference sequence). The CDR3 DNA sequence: TGTGCCAGCAGCTTTAGGGGGGAAAAACTGTTTTTT. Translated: CASSFRGEKLFF.

CDR3 coding DNA: TGCGCCAGCAGCACCCAGCCCGGGACAACAGGAAACACCATATATTTT. Translating gives CASSTQPGTTGNTIYF. The J gene is TRBJ1-3, the V gene TRBV5-1, with a tentative D call TRBD1 (6 bases). Germline V gives CDR1 SGHRS, CDR2 YFSETQ. CDR3 length: 16 residues. The germline V and J ends were trimmed by 4 bases and 4 bases, with 18 bases remaining between them.

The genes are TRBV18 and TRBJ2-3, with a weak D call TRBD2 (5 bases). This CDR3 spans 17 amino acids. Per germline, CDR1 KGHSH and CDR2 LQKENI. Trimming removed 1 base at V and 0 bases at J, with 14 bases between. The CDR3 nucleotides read TGTGCCAGCTCACCACTAATCGGGCGGGCTAGCACAGATACGCAGTATTTT. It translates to CASSPLIGRASTDTQYF.

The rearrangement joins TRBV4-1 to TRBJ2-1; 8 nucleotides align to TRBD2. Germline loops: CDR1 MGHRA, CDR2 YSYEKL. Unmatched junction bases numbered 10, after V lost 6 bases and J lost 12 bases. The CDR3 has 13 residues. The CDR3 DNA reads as TGCGCCAGCAGAGTCTCGGCTAGCGGGCCGCAGTTCTTC. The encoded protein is CASRVSASGPQFF.

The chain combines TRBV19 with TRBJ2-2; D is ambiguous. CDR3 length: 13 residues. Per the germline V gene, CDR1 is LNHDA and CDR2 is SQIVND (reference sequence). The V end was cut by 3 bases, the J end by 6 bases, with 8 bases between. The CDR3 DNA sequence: TGTGCCAGTAGTATTGGGATCCCCGGGGAGCTGTTTTTT. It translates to CASSIGIPGELFF.

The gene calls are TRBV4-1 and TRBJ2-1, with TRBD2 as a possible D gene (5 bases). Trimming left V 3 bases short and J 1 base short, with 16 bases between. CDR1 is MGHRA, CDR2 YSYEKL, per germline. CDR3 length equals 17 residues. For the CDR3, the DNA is TGCGCCAGCAGCCAGGATCCTCGAGGGCATTCCTACAATGAGCAGTTCTTC. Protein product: CASSQDPRGHSYNEQFF.

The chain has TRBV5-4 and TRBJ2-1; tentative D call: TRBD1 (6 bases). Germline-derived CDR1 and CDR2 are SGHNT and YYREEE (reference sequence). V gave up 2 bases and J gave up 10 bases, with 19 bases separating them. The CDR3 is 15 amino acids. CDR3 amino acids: CASSFQGNRWGEQFF. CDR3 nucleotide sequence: TGTGCCAGCAGCTTTCAGGGGAACAGGTGGGGCGAGCAGTTCTTC.

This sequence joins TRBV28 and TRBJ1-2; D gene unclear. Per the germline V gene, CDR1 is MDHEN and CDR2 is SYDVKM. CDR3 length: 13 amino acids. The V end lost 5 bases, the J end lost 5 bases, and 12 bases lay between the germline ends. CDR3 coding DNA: TGTGCCAGCAGTATCCTCAGCGATTATGGCTACACCTTC. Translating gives CASSILSDYGYTF.

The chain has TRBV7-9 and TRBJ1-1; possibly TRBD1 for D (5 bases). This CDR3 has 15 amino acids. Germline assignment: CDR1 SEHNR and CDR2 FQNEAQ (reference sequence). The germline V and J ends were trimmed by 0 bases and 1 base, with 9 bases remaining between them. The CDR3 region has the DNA TGTGCCAGCAGCTTAGCGATGGACACGAACACTGAAGCTTTCTTT. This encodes CASSLAMDTNTEAFF.

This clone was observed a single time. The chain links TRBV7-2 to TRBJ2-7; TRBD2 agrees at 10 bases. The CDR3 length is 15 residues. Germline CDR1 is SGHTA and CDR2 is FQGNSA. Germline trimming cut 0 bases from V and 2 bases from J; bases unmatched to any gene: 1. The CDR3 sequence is CASSLAGTSAYEQYF. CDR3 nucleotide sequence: TGTGCCAGCAGCTTAGCCGGGACTAGCGCCTACGAGCAGTACTTC.